The sequence of this T cell receptor beta chain was determined in a study of shared clonotypes between healthy human individuals. The test was conducted at deep level. The unsorted PBMC replicate PCRs were performed with roughly 300 ng DNA, 25,000 to 30,000 T cell genomes. The assay was immunoSEQ multiplex PCR, and TCRdb's table has in-frame clones only and misses some. Of about 500,000 clones listed, 77% are singletons. Deletions cut 2 bases from V and 2 bases from J, with 13 bases between. The CDR3 is 16 amino acids. Germline assignment: CDR1 MNHEY and CDR2 SVGAGI. Overall study findings and caveats: Investigators collected only blood, and repertoires in tissues likely differ.

Concerning this clone: Its antigen is undetermined.

The sample taken for sequencing was PBMCs. The origin of this receptor is a woman between 40 and 50 years old in good health. Some clones in this sample may be carry-over from other donors' samples. V is TRBV6-5 and J is TRBJ2-1; perhaps TRBD2 as D (6 bases). The CDR3 nucleotides read TGTGCCAGCAGTTACCGCGGAGGGTTCACCTACAATGAGCAGTTCTTC. It translates to CASSYRGGFTYNEQFF.